One and the same sample provided the 20 T cell receptor beta chains below, sequenced in a study of blood T cells in healthy people across ages (dated by TCRdb to about 2015). Libraries were prepared through 5' RACE. TCRdb names Illumina HiSeq 2500 as the instrument used. A second roughly 6 to 11 cycle PCR used a sample-barcoded 5' primer and a J-beta primer mix. TCRdb trimmed the raw reads at Q25, called clones with MiXCR and kept productive beta chains. Each entry is one CDR3 protein sequence, shown with its most common DNA and genes. The sample profile shows about 1,400,000 distinct CDR3 sequences; around 59% of them were found once. The ten largest clones add up to roughly 7% of the sample. Sequenced: blood. The origin of the receptors is a man younger than 35 in good health.

CDR3 in DNA: TGTGCCAGCAGCGAAATAGGGAAGATGAACACTGAAGCTTTCTTT. Residues: CASSEIGKMNTEAFF. The chain employs TRBV7-9 and TRBJ1-1; D not certain. The CDR3 runs to 15 residues. V was shortened by 5 bases and J by 0 bases, with 13 bases between the two germline ends. The germline CDR1 and CDR2 sequences are SEHNR and FQNEAQ (reference sequence).

The sample holds a few counts of this clonotype. The chain combines TRBV7-2 with TRBJ2-7; 14 bases agree with TRBD2. Germline CDR1 SGHTA, CDR2 FQGNSA. J lost 3 bases, V lost 2 bases, and 12 bases had no gene match. The CDR3 is 19 residues long. CDR3 amino acids: CASSLLAGTSGGRIYEQYF. The CDR3 region has the DNA TGTGCCAGCAGCTTATTAGCGGGGACTAGCGGGGGCCGGATCTACGAGCAGTACTTC.

V is TRBV27 and J is TRBJ1-5; TRBD1 aligns across 7 bases. CDR1 is MNHEY, CDR2 SMNVEV, per germline (reference sequence). The CDR3 totals 16 residues. V dropped 5 bases and J dropped 0; count of bases not matched to a gene: 7. The CDR3 DNA sequence: TGTGCCAGCAGTCCGGGGACAGCAAATAGCAATCAGCCCCAGCATTTT. The encoded protein is CASSPGTANSNQPQHF.

This clonotype occurred once. At one of its ends the junction is not consistent with the germline gene, which may arise from a read error. V and J are TRBV11-1 and TRBJ2-1; 9 bases fit TRBD2. This CDR3 contains 14 residues. CDR1 and CDR2 from the germline V gene are SGHAT and FQDESV (reference sequence). DNA for the CDR3: TGTGCCAGCAGCTCTTTCCGGACTAGCGTTGAGCAGCTCTTC. This translates into CASSSFRTSVEQLF.

The CDR3 protein is CASSLPGTQDYYNYGYTF. The CDR3 DNA follows: TGTGCCAGCAGTCTGCCCGGGACACAAGACTACTACAACTATGGCTACACCTTC. The chain combines TRBV6-1 with TRBJ1-2, with a possible D match to TRBD1 (6 bases). The V gene lost 5 bases and the J gene lost 2 bases, with 24 bases spanning the gap. The CDR3 is 18 amino acids. Per the germline V gene, CDR1 is MNHNS and CDR2 is SASEGT.

The chain recombines TRBV12-3 or TRBV12-4 with TRBJ1-2, with D possibly matching TRBD1 (6 bases). This CDR3 is built from 15 residues. Trimming shortened V by 3 bases and J by 8 bases, and 19 bases separated the two germline ends. The CDR3: CASSLSETGRKGYTF. CDR3 DNA: TGTGCCAGCAGTTTGTCGGAGACAGGTCGGAAGGGCTACACCTTC.

V gene TRBV28 combines with J gene TRBJ2-7, with D perhaps matching TRBD2 (6 bases). The CDR3 length is 14 residues. Between the trimmed V and J ends, which lost 4 bases and 3 bases, there was a span of 13 bases. Germline CDR1 reads MDHEN; CDR2 reads SYDVKM. The CDR3 nucleotides read TGTGCCAGCAGTTCGGGGGAAAGCTTCTACGAGCAGTACTTC. Amino acid sequence: CASSSGESFYEQYF.

J is TRBJ2-5 and V is TRBV4-2, with D hard to call. V lost 0 bases to trimming and J lost 5 bases, with 10 bases between them. CDR3 length: 14 amino acids. Germline V gene data show CDR1 as LGHNA and CDR2 as YNFKEQ. CDR3 loop: CASSQDLAVETQYF. In DNA form, the CDR3 reads TGTGCCAGCAGCCAAGATCTGGCGGTGGAGACCCAGTACTTC.

This chain joins TRBV20-1 and TRBJ2-2; D might be TRBD2 (5 bases). Trimming took off 3 bases at V and 2 bases at J, with 10 bases between the two ends. The CDR3 contains 14 residues. Germline assignment: CDR1 DFQATT and CDR2 SNEGSKA (reference sequence). The CDR3 nucleotides are TGCAGTGCTAGCCGGGAACTAAACACCGGGGAGCTGTTTTTT. Protein product: CSASRELNTGELFF.

This clonotype was observed a handful of times. This chain joins TRBV25-1 and TRBJ1-6; maybe TRBD1 (6 bases). V shed 4 bases and J shed 7 bases, with 11 bases lying between them. Germline V gene data show CDR1 as MGHDK and CDR2 as SYGVNS. This CDR3 has 14 residues. CDR3: CASSATGSNSPLHF. DNA for the CDR3: TGTGCCAGCAGTGCAACAGGGTCAAATTCACCCCTCCACTTT.

The V call is TRBV4-3, the J call TRBJ2-7; a possible D gene is TRBD2 (5 bases). CDR1 is LGHNA, CDR2 YSLEER, per germline. This CDR3 spans 13 amino acids. V was cut by 0 bases and J by 7 bases, with 10 bases left in between. CDR3: CASSQDQRREQYF. CDR3 nucleotide sequence: TGCGCCAGCAGCCAAGACCAAAGGAGGGAGCAGTACTTC.

This clonotype turned up a few times. This chain uses TRBV29-1 with TRBJ2-1; D is perhaps TRBD2 (6 bases). Deletions cut 7 bases from V and 6 bases from J, with 13 bases between. The CDR3 contains 12 residues. In germline, CDR1 is SQVTM, CDR2 ANQGSEA. The CDR3 region is CSAGLFSNEQFF. The CDR3 DNA reads TGCAGCGCGGGACTCTTTTCCAATGAGCAGTTCTTC.

The chain uses TRBV10-2 and TRBJ2-5, with D possibly TRBD2 on 6 matching bases. The assigned J gene may be wrong: the sequence end matches TRBJ2-7 better. This CDR3 is 13 amino acids long. Germline V gene data show CDR1 as WSHSY and CDR2 as SAAADI. The CDR3 bases are TGCGCCAGCAAAGTGACGGAGGGCTACGAGCAGTACTTC. Its translation is CASKVTEGYEQYF.

In this sample, this clonotype turned up a few times. One junction end does not reproduce the germline sequence, and a read error may be involved. V usage is TRBV27 and J usage is TRBJ2-7; D might be TRBD1 (5 bases). The CDR3 spans 15 residues. CDR1 MNHEY and CDR2 SMNVEV come from the germline V gene (reference sequence). The CDR3 bases are TGTGCCAGCAGTTTATCGGGGCTAGTTGGTTACGAGCAATACTTC. Encoded protein: CASSLSGLVGYEQYF.

The chain employs TRBV4-1 and TRBJ1-1, with D tentatively TRBD1 (5 bases). In germline, CDR1 is MGHRA, CDR2 YSYEKL. V gave up 0 bases and J gave up 5 bases, with 13 bases separating them. CDR3 length: 15 residues. CDR3 residues: CASSQDWDGETEAFF. In nucleotides, the CDR3 is TGCGCCAGCAGCCAAGATTGGGACGGCGAAACTGAAGCTTTCTTT.

CDR3 in amino acids: CATSDAPPAETQYF. CDR3 DNA sequence: TGTGCCACCAGTGATGCGCCCCCCGCAGAGACCCAGTACTTC. The chain uses TRBV24-1 and TRBJ2-7; D gene unclear. The J call may be mistaken, given a closer DNA end match to TRBJ2-5. CDR3 length: 14 residues. CDR1 and CDR2 from the germline V gene are KGHDR and SFDVKD.

This clonotype is a singleton in its sample. V and J are TRBV12-3 or TRBV12-4 and TRBJ2-3; the D gene is possibly TRBD2 (6 bases). The CDR3 has 15 amino acids. Trimming took off 3 bases at V and 8 bases at J, with 18 bases between the two ends. CDR3 DNA: TGTGCCAGCAGTTTCGGGGGATGGGACCCAGCTACGCAGTATTTT. This translates into CASSFGGWDPATQYF.

The chain is built from TRBV7-9 and TRBJ2-7, with TRBD1 as a possible D gene (5 bases). The CDR3 totals 13 residues. Germline lookup yields CDR1 SEHNR and CDR2 FQNEAQ (reference sequence). V was shortened by 7 bases and J by 5 bases, with 15 bases between the two germline ends. CDR3 residues: CASTGPLLHEQYF. CDR3 DNA sequence: TGTGCCAGCACAGGGCCGCTCCTTCACGAGCAGTACTTC.

This clonotype has just a few counts. The chain is built from TRBV7-9 and TRBJ1-2, with TRBD1 matching 7 bases. V shed 5 bases and J 2 bases; nucleotides not matched to a gene: 8. This CDR3 region has 15 residues. The germline CDR1 and CDR2 sequences are SEHNR and FQNEAQ (reference sequence). As DNA, the CDR3 is TGTGCCAGCAGCCCCAGAGACAGGGTGAACTATGGCTACACCTTC. It encodes CASSPRDRVNYGYTF.

The chain joins TRBV5-1 to TRBJ2-5; the match to TRBD1 covers 8 bases. The V segment lost 0 bases and the J segment 3 bases; nucleotides outside the gene matches: 4. The CDR3 extends over 15 amino acids. CDR1 is SGHRS and CDR2 is YFSETQ in the germline V gene. The CDR3 sequence: CASSLATTGEETQYF. The CDR3, as DNA: TGCGCCAGCAGCTTGGCCACGACAGGGGAAGAGACCCAGTACTTC.